One and the same sample provided the 8 T cell receptor beta chains below, sequenced in a study of shared clonotypes between healthy human individuals. The assay was immunoSEQ multiplex PCR, and TCRdb's table has in-frame clones only and misses some. The sample yields approximately 2,000,000 clones, approximately 90% seen once. The sample comprised naive CD4+ T cells from PBMCs. Documented subset: CD45RA+ positively selected. These receptors were obtained from a man younger than 35 in good health. Some clones in this sample may be carry-over from other donors' samples.

The V call is TRBV7-8, the J call TRBJ2-7; a possible D gene is TRBD1 (5 bases). Germline V gene data show CDR1 as SGHVS and CDR2 as FQNEAQ. The V and J ends lost 6 bases and 1 base respectively, with 16 bases between them. This CDR3 region has 15 residues. Here the CDR3 reads CASRVGPQGSYEQYF. The CDR3 nucleotides are TGTGCCAGCAGGGTGGGGCCGCAGGGATCCTACGAGCAGTACTTC.

In DNA form, the CDR3 reads TGCGCCAGCAGCCGAGTGACTCTAGCGGGAGGAACCTACGAGCAGTACTTC. Translation: CASSRVTLAGGTYEQYF. The rearrangement uses TRBV4-3 and TRBJ2-7; 11 nucleotides agree with TRBD2. Germline trimming cut 4 bases from V and 2 bases from J; bases unmatched to any gene: 10. From germline, CDR1 is LGHNA and CDR2 YSLEER. The CDR3 spans 17 residues.

Comment on this clone: The sample contains more than one DNA sequence encoding this CDR3. This chain links TRBV2 with TRBJ2-5, with D possibly TRBD1 on 5 matching bases. In germline, CDR1 is SNHLY, CDR2 FYNNEI. CDR3 size: 14 residues. Trimming cost V 3 bases and J 2 bases, with 10 bases left between them. CDR3 sequence reads: CASSEQGLQETQYF. The CDR3 region has the DNA TGTGCCAGCAGTGAGCAGGGCCTTCAAGAGACCCAGTACTTC.

This rearrangement joins TRBV29-1 to TRBJ2-1; D is uncertain. Per the germline V gene, CDR1 is SQVTM and CDR2 is ANQGSEA. Trimming took 7 bases from V and 10 from J, leaving 17 bases between them. This CDR3 region has 12 residues. CDR3 amino acids: CSATRLADEQFF. CDR3 DNA: TGCAGCGCTACCCGACTCGCTGACGAGCAGTTCTTC.

This clone was counted a few times. This sample includes further DNA sequences coding for the same CDR3. This chain connects TRBV6-5 to TRBJ1-1; D unresolved. Per the germline V gene, CDR1 is MNHEY and CDR2 is SVGAGI. Trimming took 0 bases from V and 0 from J, leaving 5 bases between them. This CDR3 is 14 amino acids long. The CDR3 protein is CASSYSRMNTEAFF. The CDR3 DNA follows: TGTGCCAGCAGTTACTCCAGGATGAACACTGAAGCTTTCTTT.

V gene TRBV28 combines with J gene TRBJ2-3; 7 positions agree with TRBD1. CDR1 is MDHEN, CDR2 SYDVKM, per germline. This CDR3 contains 14 residues. V was clipped by 7 bases and J by 3 bases; unmatched bases: 7. The DNA for the CDR3 is TGTGCCAGCATTACTGGGACAGTTACAGATACGCAGTATTTT. Its translation: CASITGTVTDTQYF.

The rearrangement links TRBV5-6 to TRBJ2-5; maybe TRBD2 (6 bases). Trimming removed 7 bases from V and 5 bases from J, with 21 bases in between. The CDR3 consists of 15 residues. Germline V gives CDR1 SGHDT, CDR2 YYEEEE. The CDR3 here is CASSNTAEGLETQYF. DNA for the CDR3: TGTGCCAGCTCAAATACCGCGGAGGGGCTGGAGACCCAGTACTTC.

V and J are TRBV28 and TRBJ2-5, with 13 bases fitting TRBD2. The CDR3 has 16 residues. Trimming removed 6 bases from V and 7 bases from J; junction bases left unmatched: 11. Germline CDR1 MDHEN, CDR2 SYDVKM. DNA for the CDR3: TGTGCCAGCAGCCACCAAAGGACTAGCGGGAGATTGACCCAGTACTTC. It is translated as CASSHQRTSGRLTQYF.